This T cell receptor (beta chain) was profiled in a study of shared clonotypes between healthy human individuals. Overall study findings and caveats: Represented diversity (both genetic and exposure-history) was limited by the small number of donors. Shared clonotypes: approximately 5.3% naive CD4, around 4% naive CD8, about 2.5% memory CD4, approximately 0.4% memory CD8.

Assay: immunoSEQ multiplex PCR; the TCRdb copy retains only in-frame clones and omits some. This sample has approximately 2,000,000 clones, with around 90% found just once. As for this clone: What it binds is not known. Different DNA sequences within this sample yield the same CDR3.

Those who donated, Caucasian adults without exception, all lived in Nashville, Tennessee. CD4+ cells yielded CD45RA+ naive and CD45RA-negative memory subsets. The length of the CDR3 is 14 residues. V trimming: 3 bases; J trimming: 4 bases; junction bases outside the gene matches: 2. Germline loops: CDR1 MDHEN, CDR2 SYDVKM. Sequencing was performed on naive CD4+ T cells from PBMCs. Documented subset: CD45RA+ positively selected. V usage is TRBV28 and J usage is TRBJ2-7, with 11 bases matching TRBD2. The source of this sequence is a man aged 18 to 29 in good health. Some clones in this sample may be carry-over from other donors' samples. The CDR3 loop is CASSFGTSGYEQYF. The CDR3 nucleotides are TGTGCCAGCAGTTTCGGGACTAGCGGTTACGAGCAGTACTTC.